The next 3 T cell receptor beta chains were all read from a single sample in a study of blood T cell repertoires in COVID-19. Measured with immunoSEQ multiplex PCR; TCRdb has only the in-frame clones, and not every one. This sample has fewer than 200,000 clones; more than 75% occur once, and the top ten carry about an eighth. Sequencing was done on a sample of peripheral blood. These receptor sequences come from a woman aged 70 to 79 with COVID-19, enrolled during active disease.

This clone was recorded many times. The J gene is TRBJ2-1, the V gene TRBV9; 12 nucleotides match TRBD2. The CDR3 length is 16 residues. From germline, CDR1 is SGDLS and CDR2 YYNGEE. V dropped 3 bases and J dropped 5; count of bases not matched to a gene: 6. Here the CDR3 DNA reads TGTGCCAGCAGCGACAGGACTAGCGGGACCAACAATGAGCAGTTCTTC. This codes for CASSDRTSGTNNEQFF.

V is TRBV10-3 and J is TRBJ2-1; D is unclear. The germline V gene has CDR1 ENHRY and CDR2 SYGVKD. The CDR3 spans 13 residues. V gave up 10 bases and J gave up 4 bases, with 14 bases separating them. The chain's CDR3 is CATRSTQYNEQFF. CDR3 nucleotides: TGTGCCACCAGATCGACACAATACAATGAGCAGTTCTTC.

J is TRBJ2-7 and V is TRBV15, with D perhaps TRBD1 (5 bases). Deletions cut 1 base from V and 3 bases from J, with 10 bases between. Germline-derived CDR1 and CDR2 are LNHNV and YYDKDF (reference sequence). This CDR3 spans 14 amino acids. Written as DNA, the CDR3 is TGTGCCACCAGCAGAGTCGGCAGGGTCTACGAGCAGTACTTC. This sequence encodes CATSRVGRVYEQYF.